The 11 T cell receptor beta chains in this list originate from one sample, sequenced in a study of blood T cells in healthy people across ages. Combining a sample-barcoded 5' primer with a J-beta primer mix, a second PCR ran for roughly 6 to 11 cycles. TCRdb independently ran MiXCR on the 5' RACE reads; one entry per CDR3 protein. The top ten hold 0.65% to 0.95% of the sample, which has over a million distinct CDR3 sequences, almost 25% seen once. The sample also formed part of further work on T cells of mothers and their children.

Sequenced input: blood. The receptors were gathered from a girl between 2 and 10 years old in good health.

This clonotype was counted a few times. This chain uses TRBV5-1 with TRBJ1-3; unclear D gene. Germline CDR1 SGHRS, CDR2 YFSETQ. CDR3 length equals 16 residues. The ends were cut back, 4 bases at V and 1 base at J, with 15 bases in the middle. As DNA, the CDR3 is TGCGCCAGCAGCCGCCAGACGGTGTTTTCTGGAAACACCATATATTTT. It yields the protein CASSRQTVFSGNTIYF.

The chain couples TRBV12-3 or TRBV12-4 to TRBJ1-1; D is unclear. This CDR3 region has 15 residues. The V end was cut by 2 bases, the J end by 2 bases, with 12 bases between. CDR3 nucleotide sequence: TGTGCCAGCAGTTTATCCGAGGTGGGTAACACTGAAGCTTTCTTT. This gives the protein CASSLSEVGNTEAFF.

This clonotype was recorded a few times. The chain joins TRBV7-6 to TRBJ2-3; 8 bases map to TRBD2. Trimming took 1 base from V and 4 from J; bases not matched to a gene: 4. In germline, CDR1 is SGHVS, CDR2 FNYEAQ. CDR3 length equals 15 residues. CDR3 sequence reads: CASSLVAGTADTQYF. In DNA, the CDR3 is TGTGCCAGCAGCTTAGTAGCGGGAACGGCAGATACGCAGTATTTT. The entire variable domain, with the rest obtained from reference TRBV7-6 and TRBJ2-3, is as follows: GAGVSQSPRYKVTKRGQDVALRCDPISGHVSLYWYRQALGQGPEFLTYFNYEAQQDKSGLPNDRFSAERPEGSISTLTIQRTEQRDSAMYRCASSLVAGTADTQYFGPGTRLTVL.

This clonotype has more than one count but fewer than ten. The chain carries TRBV12-3 or TRBV12-4 and TRBJ2-7, with 7 bases aligning to TRBD1. With 1 base clipped from V and 3 bases from J, the junction kept 6 bases outside the gene matches. The CDR3 is 15 residues long. This CDR3 is CASSLGQGEHYEQYF. CDR3 DNA sequence: TGTGCCAGCAGTTTAGGTCAGGGGGAGCACTACGAGCAGTACTTC.

This clonotype was seen a single time. The rearrangement joins TRBV29-1 to TRBJ2-7; TRBD2 agrees at 10 bases. Per the germline V gene, CDR1 is SQVTM and CDR2 is ANQGSEA. This CDR3 comprises 17 residues. Trimming cost V 2 bases and J 3 bases; bases outside gene matches: 13. CDR3 sequence: CSVERLAAGGPHYEQYF. The CDR3, as DNA: TGCAGCGTTGAAAGGCTTGCAGCGGGAGGGCCCCACTACGAGCAGTACTTC.

In the case of this clonotype: This likely comes from a read error, as the CDR3 has no conserved phenylalanine or tryptophan at its end. This sequence joins TRBV9 and TRBJ2-5; 9 bases match TRBD2. Near its end, the DNA agrees better with TRBJ2-7, so the J call may be wrong. CDR1 and CDR2 from the germline V gene are SGDLS and YYNGEE. This CDR3 is 15 amino acids long. CDR3 in amino acids: CASSVDASGTYEQYL. In DNA form, the CDR3 reads TGTGCCAGCAGCGTAGATGCTAGCGGGACCTACGAGCAGTACTTA.

The rearrangement joins TRBV29-1 to TRBJ2-6, with D maybe TRBD1 (6 bases). The CDR3 is 19 residues long. The germline V and J ends were trimmed by 2 bases and 0 bases, with 20 bases remaining between them. In germline, CDR1 is SQVTM, CDR2 ANQGSEA. This chain's CDR3 is CSVEKWVRDKNSGANVLTF. The CDR3 region has the DNA TGCAGCGTTGAAAAGTGGGTCCGGGACAAGAACTCTGGGGCCAACGTCCTGACTTTC.

The chain carries TRBV29-1 and TRBJ1-2; no clear D gene. V dropped 4 bases and J dropped 4 bases, with 7 bases sitting between them. Germline V lookup: CDR1 SQVTM, CDR2 ANQGSEA. The CDR3 spans 11 residues. The CDR3, as DNA: TGCAGCGTTGTGGAGGTCTATGGCTACACCTTC. Translated, it gives CSVVEVYGYTF.

V gene TRBV7-3 combines with J gene TRBJ2-5, with D maybe TRBD2 (6 bases). V was cut by 2 bases and J by 3 bases, with 13 bases left in between. CDR3 length: 15 residues. Germline loops: CDR1 SGHTA, CDR2 FQGTGA. This CDR3 reads CASSLGLRGKETQYF. The CDR3 DNA reads as TGTGCCAGCAGCTTAGGGCTACGCGGGAAAGAGACCCAGTACTTC.

The V call is TRBV7-2, the J call TRBJ2-1; the D is unclear. V dropped 4 bases and J dropped 5 bases, with 9 bases sitting between them. The CDR3 is 13 residues long. Germline CDR1 reads SGHTA; CDR2 reads FQGNSA. DNA for the CDR3: TGTGCCAGCAGCTCCTCTCAAAACAATGAGCAGTTCTTC. As protein: CASSSSQNNEQFF.

The table lists this clonotype with a few counts. This chain connects TRBV4-1 to TRBJ2-5, with D possibly TRBD2 on 6 matching bases. Judging by the DNA end, TRBJ2-7 fits better; the J call may be wrong. The CDR3 is 17 amino acids. The germline V gene encodes CDR1 MGHRA and CDR2 YSYEKL. The CDR3 coding sequence is TGCGCCAGCAGCCAAGGAATGTCGGACTATCGCTCCTACGAGCAGTACTTC. Translated: CASSQGMSDYRSYEQYF.